Below, 13 T cell receptor beta chains from the same sample are listed, as sequenced in a study of cytomegalovirus exposure and HLA in healthy donors. Amplification used 60 Vbeta primers and 13 Jbeta primers. Generated by immunoSEQ multiplex PCR, the TCRdb table keeps only in-frame clones and is missing some. The sample contains about 140,000 clones, 65% to 85% of which appear only once. Sequences were obtained from PBMCs. The source of these receptors is a man aged 25 to 40 in good health and CMV-seronegative.

The V gene is TRBV28, the J gene TRBJ2-2, with 7 bases matching TRBD1. Per germline, CDR1 MDHEN and CDR2 SYDVKM. V dropped 6 bases and J dropped 6; count of bases not matched to a gene: 7. This CDR3 has 14 residues. CDR3 amino acids: CASSRQGWPGELFF. The CDR3 nucleotides read TGTGCCAGCAGCCGACAGGGATGGCCCGGGGAGCTGTTTTTT. Based on the CDR3 plus reference TRBV28 and TRBJ2-2, the full variable domain is DVKVTQSSRYLVKRTGEKVFLECVQDMDHENMFWYRQDPGLGLRLIYFSYDVKMKEKGDIPEGYSVSREKKERFSLILESASTNQTSMYLCASSRQGWPGELFFGEGSRLTVL.

The table lists this clone with a few counts. This chain joins TRBV27 and TRBJ1-6; the D gene is possibly TRBD1 (5 bases). CDR3 size: 16 residues. Trimming left V 4 bases short and J 10 bases short, with 20 bases between. Germline loops: CDR1 MNHEY, CDR2 SMNVEV (reference sequence). The CDR3 nucleotides are TGTGCCAGCAGTTCCCTCAAGGGGCGGCGGGAATCACCCCTCCACTTT. Protein product: CASSSLKGRRESPLHF.

The DNA for the CDR3 is TGTGCCAGCAGTTTAGAGGGACTCCGCTCCTACAATGAGCAGTTCTTC. Protein product: CASSLEGLRSYNEQFF. V and J are TRBV27 and TRBJ2-1; a weak D match, TRBD2 (6 bases). The CDR3 has 16 amino acids. Germline assignment: CDR1 MNHEY and CDR2 SMNVEV (reference sequence). Between the trimmed V and J ends, which lost 2 bases and 0 bases, there was a span of 11 bases.

The chain combines TRBV7-9 with TRBJ2-7; 7 bases map to TRBD1. This CDR3 comprises 16 residues. Germline V gene lookup returns CDR1 SEHNR and CDR2 FQNEAQ (reference sequence). The trim removed 2 bases at V and 5 bases at J, leaving 12 bases unmatched. The DNA for the CDR3 is TGTGCCAGCAGCTTAAACAGGGGCCCCTTGAGAAACGAGCAGTACTTC. This translates into CASSLNRGPLRNEQYF. The full variable domain, rest sourced from reference TRBV7-9 and TRBJ2-7, is DTGVSQNPRHKITKRGQNVTFRCDPISEHNRLYWYRQTLGQGPEFLTYFQNEAQLEKSRLLSDRFSAERPKGSFSTLEIQRTEQGDSAMYLCASSLNRGPLRNEQYFGPGTRLTVT.

The rearrangement uses TRBV19 and TRBJ1-6; no reliable D call. The CDR3 contains 15 residues. V gave up 1 base and J gave up 6 bases, with 10 bases separating them. Germline CDR1 reads LNHDA; CDR2 reads SQIVND (reference sequence). CDR3 amino acids: CASSIVRGANSPLHF. CDR3 in DNA: TGTGCCAGTAGTATAGTACGTGGAGCTAATTCACCCCTCCACTTT.

V gene TRBV4-1 combines with J gene TRBJ2-3; D possibly corresponds to TRBD2 (6 bases). The CDR3 totals 16 residues. The germline CDR1 and CDR2 sequences are MGHRA and YSYEKL. V gave up 1 base and J gave up 0 bases, with 11 bases separating them. CDR3 sequence (DNA): TGCGCCAGCAGCCAAGGTAGCGGTAGTAGCACAGATACGCAGTATTTT. It translates to CASSQGSGSSTDTQYF.

This clone was seen only a few times. This chain connects TRBV11-1 to TRBJ1-1; 9 bases match TRBD1. This CDR3 has 15 amino acids. The ends lost 6 bases at V and 3 bases at J; junction bases unmatched: 8. Germline V CDR1 and CDR2: SGHAT, FQDESV (reference sequence). The CDR3 reads CASRTGTGLHTEAFF. The CDR3 DNA reads as TGTGCCAGCAGGACCGGGACAGGGTTGCACACTGAAGCTTTCTTT.

The chain carries TRBV4-2 and TRBJ2-5, with D uncertain. From germline, CDR1 is LGHNA and CDR2 YNFKEQ. Trimming cost V 1 base and J 6 bases, with 3 bases left between them. The CDR3 contains 11 residues. For the CDR3, the DNA is TGTGCCAGCAGCCAAGGGCAGACCCAGTACTTC. It yields the protein CASSQGQTQYF.

This chain links TRBV9 with TRBJ1-2, with a weak D call TRBD1 (5 bases). The CDR3 runs 12 residues. CDR1 is SGDLS, CDR2 YYNGEE, per germline. The V and J ends lost 3 bases and 7 bases respectively, with 10 bases between them. CDR3: CASSATDIGYTF. CDR3 DNA: TGTGCCAGCAGCGCGACAGACATTGGCTACACCTTC. The entire variable domain, with the rest obtained from reference TRBV9 and TRBJ1-2, is as follows: DSGVTQTPKHLITATGQRVTLRCSPRSGDLSVYWYQQSLDQGLQFLIQYYNGEERAKGNILERFSAQQFPDLHSELNLSSLELGDSALYFCASSATDIGYTFGSGTRLTVV.

This chain connects TRBV6-5 to TRBJ2-1; D is perhaps TRBD2 (6 bases). The CDR3 sequence is 11 residues long. CDR1 and CDR2 from the germline V gene are MNHEY and SVGAGI. The V end was cut by 5 bases, the J end by 13 bases, with 12 bases between. CDR3: CASSVAEIQFF. CDR3 nucleotide sequence: TGTGCCAGCAGTGTAGCGGAGATTCAGTTCTTC.

In regard to this clone: A read error may account for a junction end that differs from germline. This chain joins TRBV9 and TRBJ1-1; the D gene is possibly TRBD1 (5 bases). The CDR3 has 11 amino acids. Germline loops: CDR1 SGDLS, CDR2 YYNGEE. CDR3: CASSTQDRIVF. In nucleotides, the CDR3 is TGTGCCAGCAGCACCCAAGACAGAATAGTTTTT. The whole variable domain, remainder taken from reference TRBV9 and TRBJ1-1, is DSGVTQTPKHLITATGQRVTLRCSPRSGDLSVYWYQQSLDQGLQFLIQYYNGEERAKGNILERFSAQQFPDLHSELNLSSLELGDSALYFCASSTQDRIVFGQGTRLTVV.

This clone showed up just once. The chain has TRBV27 and TRBJ2-1; maybe TRBD2 (7 bases). CDR1 MNHEY and CDR2 SMNVEV come from the germline V gene (reference sequence). Trimming left V 3 bases short and J 7 bases short, with 13 bases between. The CDR3 runs 14 residues. This chain's CDR3 is CASSFGGGSNEQFF. The CDR3 nucleotides read TGTGCCAGCAGTTTTGGCGGGGGCAGTAATGAGCAGTTCTTC.

The chain employs TRBV28 and TRBJ1-5; TRBD1 might be the D (5 bases). The ends were cut back, 6 bases at V and 2 bases at J, with 11 bases in the middle. The length of the CDR3 is 14 residues. Per the germline V gene, CDR1 is MDHEN and CDR2 is SYDVKM. The CDR3 DNA sequence: TGTGCCAGCAGCCCCGCGACAGGCAATCAGCCCCAGCATTTT. It is translated as CASSPATGNQPQHF. The full variable domain, completed using reference TRBV28 and TRBJ1-5, is DVKVTQSSRYLVKRTGEKVFLECVQDMDHENMFWYRQDPGLGLRLIYFSYDVKMKEKGDIPEGYSVSREKKERFSLILESASTNQTSMYLCASSPATGNQPQHFGDGTRLSIL.